The present T cell receptor beta chain was sequenced within a study of blood T cell repertoires in COVID-19. Whole-study context: The analysed material was cDNA or gDNA that came from T cells, B-cell-depleted T cells, or PBMCs.

The CDR3 loop spans 18 amino acids. J lost 0 bases, V lost 0 bases, and 5 bases had no gene match. Germline CDR1 reads SGDLS; CDR2 reads YYNGEE. The assay was immunoSEQ multiplex PCR, and TCRdb's table has in-frame clones only and misses some. The data hold around 300,000 clones, with around nine tenths observed a single time. The participants were between roughly 18 and 89 years old and came from about two dozen US areas. Sequenced input: PBMCs or T cells enriched from blood (not recorded which). This receptor was obtained from a woman aged 60-75 years who had recovered from COVID-19. The rearrangement uses TRBV9 and TRBJ2-6; 8 bases fit TRBD1. CDR3 in DNA: TGTGCCAGCAGCGTAGACCCCACAGGGGGCTCTGGGGCCAACGTCCTGACTTTC. Translating it yields CASSVDPTGGSGANVLTF.